This TCR beta chain derives from a study of shared clonotypes between healthy human individuals. Naive CD8 cells lacked CD45RO and underwent positive selection for CCR7, leaving out terminally differentiated effector memory CD45RA+ cells. Sequenced by immunoSEQ multiplex PCR; TCRdb stores in-frame clones only, minus some. The sample has about 2.2 million clones, roughly 91% seen once; the top ten hold about 1.8%. As to this clone: Its specificity is unknown.

Overall study results and limits: Compared with clonotypes that all four donors shared, non-shared clonotypes had lower generation probabilities. Naive CD4 clonotype sharing across a handful of donors was about 5%. Generally, naive subsets (rather than memory subsets) showed larger estimated richness.

Germline-derived CDR1 and CDR2 are MNHEY and SMNVEV (reference sequence). Trimming shortened V by 5 bases and J by 3 bases, and 20 bases separated the two germline ends. The CDR3 totals 17 residues. This clonotype was sampled from a young man in good health. Some clones in this sample may be carry-over from other donors' samples. This chain connects TRBV27 to TRBJ2-1; no firm D call. The sequencing sample was made of naive CD8+ T cells from PBMCs. CDR3 in DNA: TGTGCCAGCAGTCCCTCCGTGGGCGAGAGCGTCTACAATGAGCAGTTCTTC. It yields the protein CASSPSVGESVYNEQFF.